This entry lists 27 T cell receptor beta chains sequenced from one sample in a study of T-cell memory formation after mild COVID-19. One entry per CDR3 protein results from TCRdb running MiXCR on the 5' RACE reads. The sample contains hundreds of thousands of distinct CDR3 sequences, approximately 22% of which appear only once. Sequenced: PBMCs or a T cell subset sorted from them (not recorded which). The receptors derive from a man aged 18 to 29 who had mild COVID-19 (a few samples of this study predate the infection). Cell type and time point are not known.

The chain joins TRBV7-9 to TRBJ2-7; D is uncertain. In germline, CDR1 is SEHNR, CDR2 FQNEAQ (reference sequence). Trimming stripped 1 base from V and 2 bases from J, with 3 bases between. The CDR3 totals 12 residues. CDR3 DNA: TGTGCCAGCAGCTTAGAACCCTACGAGCAGTACTTC. Its protein product is CASSLEPYEQYF.

Note on this clonotype: This sequence may be a read error, since a much larger clone differs from it by one base. The chain employs TRBV14 and TRBJ2-3; TRBD2 matches at 12 bases. Germline V gene sequence: CDR1 SGHDN, CDR2 FVKESK. This CDR3 has 15 amino acids. With 4 bases clipped from V and 4 bases from J, the junction kept 3 bases outside the gene matches. For the CDR3, the DNA is TGTGCCAGCAGCCGGGCTAGCGGGGGGGCAGATACGCAGTATTTT. The encoded protein is CASSRASGGADTQYF. The entire variable domain, with the rest obtained from reference TRBV14 and TRBJ2-3, is as follows: EAGVTQFPSHSVIEKGQTVTLRCDPISGHDNLYWYRRVMGKEIKFLLHFVKESKQDESGMPNNRFLAERTGGTYSTLKVQPAELEDSGVYFCASSRASGGADTQYFGPGTRLTVL.

Only a few counts were recorded for this clonotype. At one boundary the junction diverges from the germline segment, which might be a read error. The chain carries TRBV7-7 and TRBJ2-3; weak D call: TRBD2 (5 bases). This CDR3 region has 15 residues. CDR1 and CDR2 from the germline V gene are SSHAT and FNYEAQ (reference sequence). Here the CDR3 DNA reads TGTGCTAGCAGCTTAGTCGCCGGGAATCCAGATACGCAGTATTTT. Amino acid sequence: CASSLVAGNPDTQYF.

The V gene is TRBV5-4, the J gene TRBJ1-1; maybe TRBD1 (5 bases). CDR3 length equals 13 residues. CDR1 is SGHNT and CDR2 is YYREEE in the germline V gene (reference sequence). V was pared by 4 bases and J by 1 base, with 8 bases between. The CDR3 DNA reads as TGTGCCAGCAGCGACAGCACGAACACTGAAGCTTTCTTT. Protein: CASSDSTNTEAFF.

The CDR3 is CASSFGGVNEQYF. The CDR3 nucleotides are TGTGCCAGCAGCTTTGGGGGCGTCAACGAGCAGTACTTC. This chain uses TRBV5-4 with TRBJ2-7, with a possible D match to TRBD1 (6 bases). Germline V gene sequence: CDR1 SGHNT, CDR2 YYREEE (reference sequence). Trimming left V 2 bases short and J 5 bases short, with 11 bases between. This CDR3 is 13 amino acids long.

The CDR3 DNA follows: TGTGCCAGCAGTTTCTCGGCCTTCACAGATACGCAGTATTTT. Its protein product is CASSFSAFTDTQYF. V usage is TRBV12-3 or TRBV12-4 and J usage is TRBJ2-3; D uncertain. This CDR3 has 14 amino acids. V lost 3 bases to trimming and J lost 2 bases, with 9 bases between them.

This clonotype was picked up a small number of times. V usage is TRBV4-1 and J usage is TRBJ1-2, with D possibly matching TRBD1 (6 bases). Trimming shortened V by 1 base and J by 7 bases, and 10 bases separated the two germline ends. In germline, CDR1 is MGHRA, CDR2 YSYEKL. This CDR3 has 13 residues. CDR3 loop: CASSQGGGSGYTF. CDR3 sequence (DNA): TGCGCCAGCAGCCAAGGGGGGGGCTCTGGCTACACCTTC.

This clonotype showed up just a few times. The chain employs TRBV12-3 or TRBV12-4 and TRBJ2-7; D call uncertain. V lost 1 base, J lost 1 base, and 5 bases lay in between. The CDR3 loop spans 13 amino acids. The CDR3 nucleotides read TGTGCCAGCAGTTTAGGCAGATCCTACGAGCAGTACTTC. It codes for CASSLGRSYEQYF.

The sample holds many counts of this clonotype. The chain combines TRBV30 with TRBJ2-5, with unresolved D. V shed 7 bases and J shed 5 bases, with 17 bases lying between them. CDR3 length equals 13 residues. Germline loops: CDR1 GTSNPN, CDR2 SVGIG (reference sequence). In nucleotides, the CDR3 is TGTGCCTCCGCTTTCGATAGCCTGGAGACCCAGTACTTC. As protein: CASAFDSLETQYF.

This clonotype was counted a few times. The chain uses TRBV5-5 and TRBJ1-1; 8 nucleotides line up with TRBD1. The germline V gene encodes CDR1 SGHKS and CDR2 YYEKEE (reference sequence). J gave up 4 bases and V 0 bases, and 5 bases lay outside the gene matches. The CDR3 consists of 15 residues. CDR3 loop: CASSLGQGAFTEAFF. In DNA form, the CDR3 reads TGTGCCAGCAGCTTGGGCCAGGGGGCGTTCACTGAAGCTTTCTTT.

In its sample, this clonotype was seen a few times. This chain uses TRBV2 with TRBJ2-7; D may be TRBD1 (5 bases). V was clipped by 6 bases and J by 2 bases, with 14 bases between them. Germline V CDR1 and CDR2: SNHLY, FYNNEI. This CDR3 region has 14 residues. In nucleotides, the CDR3 is TGTGCCAGCAGGCCCTCTACAGGCCCCTACGAGCAGTACGTC. It codes for CASRPSTGPYEQYV.

This clonotype was found many times. The rearrangement links TRBV7-2 to TRBJ2-7; D is undetermined. Germline V gene lookup returns CDR1 SGHTA and CDR2 FQGNSA. V lost 3 bases to trimming and J lost 2 bases, with 5 bases between them. The CDR3 runs 12 residues. CDR3: CASSLRPYEQYF. CDR3 DNA: TGTGCCAGCAGCTTGCGCCCCTACGAGCAGTACTTC.

This chain connects TRBV12-3 or TRBV12-4 to TRBJ2-1; D may be TRBD1 (6 bases). This CDR3 contains 15 residues. The V end lost 2 bases, the J end lost 5 bases, and 13 bases lay between the germline ends. DNA of the CDR3: TGTGCCAGCAGTTTAAGGGGGACGAGTAACAATGAGCAGTTCTTC. It encodes CASSLRGTSNNEQFF.

The chain has TRBV3-1 and TRBJ1-5, with 7 nucleotides matching TRBD1. This CDR3 region has 16 residues. V was pared by 1 base and J by 7 bases, with 10 bases of the junction left unmatched. Looked up from germline, CDR1 is LGHDT and CDR2 is YNNKEL (reference sequence). CDR3 coding DNA: TGTGCCAGCAGCCAAGGTAGTCCAGGGGGTGAGCAGCCCCAGCATTTT. Translating it yields CASSQGSPGGEQPQHF.

This clonotype was seen a few times. The J gene is TRBJ2-5, the V gene TRBV7-2; no firm D call. Germline V lookup: CDR1 SGHTA, CDR2 FQGNSA. The CDR3 totals 15 residues. V lost 1 base and J 0 bases, leaving 9 bases between the germline ends. The CDR3 DNA is TGTGCCAGCAGCTTAGTCCTCCCTTACCAAGAGACCCAGTACTTC. Its protein product is CASSLVLPYQETQYF. Full variable domain (remainder filled in from reference TRBV7-2 and TRBJ2-5): GAGVSQSPSNKVTEKGKDVELRCDPISGHTALYWYRQSLGQGLEFLIYFQGNSAPDKSGLPSDRFSAERTGGSVSTLTIQRTQQEDSAVYLCASSLVLPYQETQYFGPGTRLLVL.

V is TRBV12-3 or TRBV12-4 and J is TRBJ2-3; the match to TRBD1 covers 7 bases. This CDR3 is 14 amino acids long. The V and J ends lost 4 bases and 6 bases, in that order; junction bases with no gene match: 7. CDR3 sequence (DNA): TGTGCCAGCAGTTCCCGACAGGGATGGGATACGCAGTATTTT. Its protein is CASSSRQGWDTQYF.

The rearrangement joins TRBV20-1 to TRBJ1-5; no definite D call. V lost 0 bases to trimming and J lost 0 bases, with 9 bases between them. Germline V gives CDR1 DFQATT, CDR2 SNEGSKA (reference sequence). The CDR3 loop spans 15 amino acids. CDR3: CSARDSTYSNQPQHF. DNA of the CDR3: TGCAGTGCTAGAGATTCGACTTATAGCAATCAGCCCCAGCATTTT.

The rearrangement joins TRBV27 to TRBJ1-1, with 8 bases aligning to TRBD1. Germline loops: CDR1 MNHEY, CDR2 SMNVEV (reference sequence). J was trimmed by 4 bases and V by 5 bases; bases with no gene match: 15. There are 17 residues in the CDR3. The CDR3 spells CASSGQGQPLRRTEAFF. Here the CDR3 DNA reads TGTGCCAGCAGTGGACAGGGCCAACCTCTTAGGCGCACTGAAGCTTTCTTT.

This chain links TRBV24-1 with TRBJ2-4; maybe TRBD2 (6 bases). The V gene lost 4 bases and the J gene lost 2 bases, with 14 bases spanning the gap. The CDR3 covers 16 residues. Germline-derived CDR1 and CDR2 are KGHDR and SFDVKD. As DNA, the CDR3 is TGTGCCACCAGTGAGCACCTCGGGGGTACCAAAAACATTCAGTACTTC. This sequence encodes CATSEHLGGTKNIQYF.

This chain connects TRBV11-2 to TRBJ1-3; maybe TRBD1 (6 bases). From germline, CDR1 is SGHAT and CDR2 FQNNGV. The CDR3 has 16 residues. V lost 4 bases and J lost 3, with 16 bases in between. CDR3 nucleotide sequence: TGTGCCAGCAGCTACAGCCCCACAGGGTTTGGAAACACCATATATTTT. Amino acid sequence: CASSYSPTGFGNTIYF.

The V gene is TRBV20-1, the J gene TRBJ2-3; 11 bases match TRBD1. Per germline, CDR1 DFQATT and CDR2 SNEGSKA (reference sequence). V shed 5 bases and J 3 bases; nucleotides not matched to a gene: 4. The CDR3 has 14 amino acids. The CDR3 loop reads CSAPDRGRTDTQYF. The CDR3 nucleotides read TGCAGTGCTCCGGACAGGGGGCGGACAGATACGCAGTATTTT.

The J gene is TRBJ1-1, the V gene TRBV6-1; the D gene is possibly TRBD1 (5 bases). Per the germline V gene, CDR1 is MNHNS and CDR2 is SASEGT. The CDR3 runs 12 residues. V was cut by 1 base and J by 11 bases, with 11 bases left in between. DNA of the CDR3: TGTGCCAGCAGTGAAGAGGGGAGCGTGGCTTTCTTT. This codes for CASSEEGSVAFF.

This clonotype was seen a few times. The chain carries TRBV5-1 and TRBJ1-2, with 10 nucleotides matching TRBD1. Germline values: CDR1 SGHRS, CDR2 YFSETQ. After removal of 4 bases from V and 6 bases from J, the junction contained 9 bases not matched to a gene. The CDR3 has 15 amino acids. This CDR3 reads CASSNPTGGKDGYTF. Here the CDR3 DNA reads TGCGCCAGCAGCAACCCGACAGGGGGCAAAGATGGCTACACCTTC.

The count of this clonotype is one. The V and J genes are TRBV6-5 and TRBJ1-5, with a possible D match to TRBD1 (5 bases). This CDR3 contains 13 residues. Germline V CDR1 and CDR2: MNHEY, SVGAGI. Trimming removed 8 bases from V and 6 bases from J, with 14 bases in between. The CDR3 DNA reads as TGTGCCAGCGGAAAGGGGCCCGGTCAGCCCCAGCATTTT. Translated, it gives CASGKGPGQPQHF.

In this sample, this clonotype turned up a few times. The gene calls are TRBV11-1 and TRBJ2-5; D possibly corresponds to TRBD1 (6 bases). V was cut by 6 bases and J by 2 bases, with 16 bases left in between. This CDR3 has 15 amino acids. From germline, CDR1 is SGHAT and CDR2 FQDESV (reference sequence). This CDR3 reads CASSHRQGIQETQYF. CDR3 DNA sequence: TGTGCCAGCAGTCATCGCCAGGGGATTCAAGAGACCCAGTACTTC.

The chain combines TRBV9 with TRBJ1-1, with 7 bases lining up with TRBD1. CDR3 length: 15 residues. Germline CDR1 SGDLS, CDR2 YYNGEE. Trimming removed 0 bases from V and 3 bases from J; junction bases left unmatched: 5. In nucleotides, the CDR3 is TGTGCCAGCAGCGTAGAAGAGGGGGCTTACACTGAAGCTTTCTTT. Its protein product is CASSVEEGAYTEAFF.

This clonotype was seen only a few times. V usage is TRBV20-1 and J usage is TRBJ1-2; D unclear. The CDR3 consists of 13 residues. Trimming cost V 3 bases and J 2 bases, with 10 bases left between them. CDR1 is DFQATT, CDR2 SNEGSKA, per germline (reference sequence). CDR3 coding DNA: TGCAGTGCTAGGGACGGCGGAAACTATGGCTACACCTTC. As protein: CSARDGGNYGYTF.